This T cell receptor (beta chain) was documented in a study of OX40 agonist ivuxolimab in advanced cancers. Study background: Every 2 weeks, ivuxolimab was infused into the patients intravenously at between 0.01 and 10 mg/kg. Patients were 82.7% male with ages roughly 23 to 79, mean approximately 58.

This clone has only one observation. The antigen is not known. The CDR3 loop spans 15 amino acids. V shed 0 bases, J shed 1 base, and the junction held 2 bases outside the gene matches. Per germline, CDR1 SGDLS and CDR2 YYNGEE. Assay used: immunoSEQ multiplex PCR; TCRdb lists only in-frame clones, some missing. The data show about 60,000 clones, about nine tenths seen once. Study results and caveats: The study found that CD8+ T cells averaged more expanded clones than CD4+. Near-lowest levels of clonal expansion characterized partial responders at 0.1-3.0 mg/kg.

This receptor was obtained from an adult with an advanced solid tumor such as melanoma, head and neck, liver or kidney cancer. The chain uses TRBV9 and TRBJ1-1; 8 bases line up with TRBD1. Sample: CD4+ or CD8+ T cells sorted from blood, taken in a trial of the OX40 agonist ivuxolimab. CDR3 amino acids: CASSVVGTGNTEAFF. CDR3 coding DNA: TGTGCCAGCAGCGTAGTAGGGACAGGGAACACTGAAGCTTTCTTT.